Below, 25 T cell receptor beta chains from the same sample are listed, as sequenced in a study of T cell clones after liver transplantation. Sequencing used immunoSEQ multiplex PCR; TCRdb keeps in-frame clones, though not all of them. The table has more than 100,000 clones, around four fifths seen once; the top ten hold approximately 3%. The sequences come from CD4+ T cells from blood, collected around 44 months after liver transplant. These receptors were taken from a human patient who received a liver transplant. Some T cells may be transferred from the graft donor.

The V and J genes are TRBV7-2 and TRBJ2-3, with D unclear. This CDR3 contains 12 residues. Looked up from germline, CDR1 is SGHTA and CDR2 is FQGNSA. Trimming cost V 5 bases and J 3 bases, with 6 bases left between them. CDR3 in amino acids: CASSQLTDTQYF. The CDR3 DNA sequence: TGTGCCAGCAGCCAACTGACAGATACGCAGTATTTT.

The genes are TRBV28 and TRBJ2-7; 8 bases match TRBD1. In germline, CDR1 is MDHEN, CDR2 SYDVKM. With V trimmed by 3 bases and J by 4 bases, 8 bases remained unmatched. The CDR3 length is 15 residues. The CDR3 loop is CASSFGTGILYEQYF. DNA for the CDR3: TGTGCCAGCAGTTTTGGGACAGGTATTTTATACGAGCAGTACTTC. The whole variable domain, filled in from reference TRBV28 and TRBJ2-7, reads DVKVTQSSRYLVKRTGEKVFLECVQDMDHENMFWYRQDPGLGLRLIYFSYDVKMKEKGDIPEGYSVSREKKERFSLILESASTNQTSMYLCASSFGTGILYEQYFGPGTRLTVT.

This chain connects TRBV19 to TRBJ1-5; tentatively, D is TRBD1 (5 bases). The CDR3 spans 15 residues. The germline V gene encodes CDR1 LNHDA and CDR2 SQIVND (reference sequence). The V end lost 3 bases, the J end lost 3 bases, and 12 bases lay between the germline ends. The CDR3 is CASSILGRDNQPQHF. CDR3 DNA: TGTGCCAGTAGTATTTTGGGACGAGACAATCAGCCCCAGCATTTT.

The chain recombines TRBV11-1 with TRBJ1-2; D is possibly TRBD1 (6 bases). Trimming removed 5 bases at V and 6 bases at J, with 10 bases between. CDR1 is SGHAT and CDR2 is FQDESV in the germline V gene (reference sequence). This CDR3 comprises 12 residues. In DNA form, the CDR3 reads TGTGCCAGCAGCCCCAGGGGTAATGGCTACACCTTC. Translated, it gives CASSPRGNGYTF.

This clone was counted a single time. CDR3 loop: CASSLNNAGVWTKQYF. The CDR3 DNA follows: TGTGCCAGCTCACTCAACAACGCGGGAGTTTGGACTAAGCAGTACTTC. The gene calls are TRBV18 and TRBJ2-7; 7 bases map to TRBD2. Germline-derived CDR1 and CDR2 are KGHSH and LQKENI. This CDR3 has 16 amino acids. The junction had 17 bases not matched to a gene; V was cut back by 4 bases and J by 8 bases.

V is TRBV6-9 and J is TRBJ1-2; D uncertain. Germline V gene sequence: CDR1 MNHGY, CDR2 SVAAGI. The V and J ends lost 5 bases and 2 bases respectively, with 12 bases between them. The CDR3 contains 14 residues. Written as DNA, the CDR3 is TGTGCCAGCAGTCACTTATGGAGAAACTATGGCTACACCTTC. Protein: CASSHLWRNYGYTF.

The V and J genes are TRBV14 and TRBJ2-5; D might be TRBD1 (6 bases). CDR1 is SGHDN and CDR2 is FVKESK in the germline V gene. The CDR3 consists of 15 residues. V was clipped by 3 bases and J by 4 bases, with 15 bases between them. The CDR3 DNA follows: TGTGCCAGCAGCCATTCCAGGGGCTTCTTAGAGACCCAGTACTTC. It is translated as CASSHSRGFLETQYF.

In nucleotides, the CDR3 is TGCGCCAGCAGCGTAGGCCATGCAACTAATGAAAAACTGTTTTTT. Its translation: CASSVGHATNEKLFF. The V call is TRBV5-1, the J call TRBJ1-4; D remains ambiguous. Germline CDR1 reads SGHRS; CDR2 reads YFSETQ. CDR3 length: 15 residues. The V end was cut by 4 bases, the J end by 0 bases, with 10 bases between.

The chain is built from TRBV5-1 and TRBJ2-1; D perhaps matches TRBD2 (5 bases). The germline V and J ends were trimmed by 0 bases and 10 bases, with 11 bases remaining between them. The CDR3 sequence is 13 residues long. Germline V gene sequence: CDR1 SGHRS, CDR2 YFSETQ. CDR3 in amino acids: CASSLASVAEQFF. The CDR3 bases are TGCGCCAGCAGCTTGGCCTCTGTAGCGGAGCAGTTCTTC.

V gene TRBV14 combines with J gene TRBJ1-2; D gene unclear. Germline CDR1 and CDR2: SGHDN and FVKESK. This CDR3 is built from 12 residues. Trimming took off 4 bases at V and 8 bases at J, with 11 bases between the two ends. The CDR3 region is CASSRAPGGYTF. DNA for the CDR3: TGTGCCAGCAGCCGCGCCCCGGGGGGCTACACCTTC.

The chain is built from TRBV4-2 and TRBJ2-5; 14 positions match TRBD2. J lost 5 bases, V lost 5 bases, and 16 bases had no gene match. This CDR3 contains 19 residues. The germline gives CDR1 LGHNA, CDR2 YNFKEQ. The CDR3: CASSKVLTSGGGHAETQYF. CDR3 coding DNA: TGTGCCAGCAGCAAAGTGCTGACTAGCGGGGGGGGCCACGCGGAGACCCAGTACTTC.

The rearrangement joins TRBV29-1 to TRBJ1-1; a weak D match, TRBD1 (6 bases). Per germline, CDR1 SQVTM and CDR2 ANQGSEA. Trimming removed 4 bases from V and 1 base from J, with 28 bases in between. The CDR3 is made up of 19 amino acids. The CDR3 region has the DNA TGCAGCGTTGTCTGGGGTTTGGGGACACCCATAATCAGGAACACTGAAGCTTTCTTT. It yields the protein CSVVWGLGTPIIRNTEAFF. Full variable domain (remainder filled in from reference TRBV29-1 and TRBJ1-1): SAVISQKPSRDICQRGTSLTIQCQVDSQVTMMFWYRQQPGQSLTLIATANQGSEATYESGFVIDKFPISRPNLTFSTLTVSNMSPEDSSIYLCSVVWGLGTPIIRNTEAFFGQGTRLTVV.

This clone was counted once. The chain is built from TRBV5-6 and TRBJ1-5; D is perhaps TRBD1 (6 bases). Germline V gene data show CDR1 as SGHDT and CDR2 as YYEEEE. The CDR3 consists of 16 residues. The V end was cut by 4 bases, the J end by 4 bases, with 18 bases between. CDR3 coding DNA: TGTGCCAGCAGCCGATCCCGACTGGACAGTAATCAGCCCCAGCATTTT. It codes for CASSRSRLDSNQPQHF.

CDR3 residues: CASSFSRRFSNEQFF. The CDR3 DNA reads TGTGCCAGCAGTTTCTCCCGTCGGTTCTCCAATGAGCAGTTCTTC. The chain recombines TRBV28 with TRBJ2-1; unclear D gene. V gave up 3 bases and J gave up 6 bases, with 15 bases separating them. This CDR3 comprises 15 residues. The V gene's germline CDR1 is MDHEN and CDR2 SYDVKM.

In DNA, the CDR3 is TGCGCCAGCAGCCAAGATACAGTGGGGGGCTCTGGAAATGGCTACACCTTC. This codes for CASSQDTVGGSGNGYTF. The V call is TRBV4-3, the J call TRBJ1-2, with a tentative D call TRBD1 (6 bases). V was pared by 0 bases and J by 6 bases, with 20 bases between. CDR3 length equals 17 residues. From germline, CDR1 is LGHNA and CDR2 YSLEER.

The J gene is TRBJ1-4, the V gene TRBV27; D unclear. V was pared by 2 bases and J by 5 bases, with 15 bases between. Germline CDR1 MNHEY, CDR2 SMNVEV (reference sequence). CDR3 size: 16 residues. The CDR3: CASSLRWTVGNEKLFF. The CDR3 coding sequence is TGTGCCAGCAGTTTACGGTGGACGGTGGGGAATGAAAAACTGTTTTTT.

In this sample, this clone turned up once. This specimen includes other DNA sequences encoding the same CDR3. This chain uses TRBV30 with TRBJ2-3; D perhaps matches TRBD2 (6 bases). With 0 bases removed from V and 0 bases from J, the gap between germline ends came to 19 bases. This CDR3 is 18 amino acids long. Germline-derived CDR1 and CDR2 are GTSNPN and SVGIG (reference sequence). The CDR3 DNA reads TGTGCCTGGAGTGTAGGGCTAGCGCGCCTTACTAGCACAGATACGCAGTATTTT. It yields the protein CAWSVGLARLTSTDTQYF.

The chain combines TRBV11-1 with TRBJ2-3; 7 bases fit TRBD1. The germline CDR1 and CDR2 sequences are SGHAT and FQDESV (reference sequence). This CDR3 region has 13 residues. V was clipped by 6 bases and J by 4 bases; unmatched bases: 4. The CDR3 sequence is CASRPDRADTQYF. CDR3 in DNA: TGTGCCAGCAGACCCGACAGGGCAGATACGCAGTATTTT.

The chain links TRBV5-4 to TRBJ1-6, with 8 bases fitting TRBD1. The V segment lost 4 bases and the J segment 3 bases; nucleotides outside the gene matches: 3. Germline values: CDR1 SGHNT, CDR2 YYREEE (reference sequence). The CDR3 has 15 amino acids. The CDR3 bases are TGTGCCAGCAGCGGAGGGACAGGCTATAATTCACCCCTCCACTTT. Translating it yields CASSGGTGYNSPLHF.

V usage is TRBV25-1 and J usage is TRBJ1-4; no firm D call. Per the germline V gene, CDR1 is MGHDK and CDR2 is SYGVNS. V lost 2 bases to trimming and J lost 4 bases, with 14 bases between them. The CDR3 length is 16 residues. CDR3: CASSERLLQYNEKLFF. The CDR3 region has the DNA TGTGCCAGCAGTGAACGGTTGTTACAGTATAATGAAAAACTGTTTTTT.

The rearrangement uses TRBV4-3 and TRBJ2-6; D is undetermined. Deletions cut 1 base from V and 11 bases from J, with 9 bases between. The CDR3 runs to 13 residues. Germline V gives CDR1 LGHNA, CDR2 YSLEER. CDR3 sequence (DNA): TGCGCCAGCAGCCAAGCGAGAATCGACGTCCTGACTTTC. It translates to CASSQARIDVLTF.

The J gene is TRBJ2-1, the V gene TRBV9; no definite D call. In germline, CDR1 is SGDLS, CDR2 YYNGEE. V was cut by 4 bases and J by 6 bases, with 20 bases left in between. There are 16 residues in the CDR3. The CDR3 DNA follows: TGTGCCAGCAGCTCCCGTAGGTCCCCGCCGCCCAATGAGCAGTTCTTC. Protein: CASSSRRSPPPNEQFF.

The genes are TRBV4-3 and TRBJ1-4; D gene ambiguous. Per the germline V gene, CDR1 is LGHNA and CDR2 is YSLEER. There are 14 residues in the CDR3. Trimming removed 0 bases at V and 8 bases at J, with 10 bases between. The CDR3 loop reads CASSQEGREEKLFF. For the CDR3, the DNA is TGCGCCAGCAGCCAAGAAGGACGGGAGGAAAAACTGTTTTTT.

The rearrangement joins TRBV7-2 to TRBJ2-2; no definite D call. The V gene's germline CDR1 is SGHTA and CDR2 FQGNSA. V was pared by 0 bases and J by 3 bases, with 8 bases between. CDR3 length equals 15 residues. Here the CDR3 reads CASSLAPGDTGELFF. CDR3 bases: TGTGCCAGCAGCTTAGCGCCCGGCGACACCGGGGAGCTGTTTTTT.

V and J are TRBV25-1 and TRBJ1-4; D remains ambiguous. Per the germline V gene, CDR1 is MGHDK and CDR2 is SYGVNS. The CDR3 loop spans 13 amino acids. V was clipped by 4 bases and J by 6 bases, with 9 bases between them. As DNA, the CDR3 is TGTGCCAGCAGTGGCGAATGGGATGAAAAACTGTTTTTT. It specifies CASSGEWDEKLFF.